The present T cell receptor beta chain was sequenced within a study of vaccination effects on CD4 cells after COVID-19. The trim removed 1 base at V and 1 base at J, leaving 5 bases unmatched. Germline assignment: CDR1 SGHNT and CDR2 YYREEE (reference sequence). The CDR3 is made up of 16 amino acids. Study-wide findings and caveats: Clones of infection and vaccine origin contracted markedly late after vaccination.

The table came from immunoSEQ multiplex PCR; TCRdb's copy has only in-frame clones and leaves some out. There are 55,000 to 80,000 clones in the sample; roughly 78% occur only once, and 4% lies in the top ten. Prior to sequencing, the ViraFEST assay stimulated PBMC with viral peptide pools, which expanded the antigen-specific CD4+ T cells. CD4+ T cells were isolated after about nine days of culture. No vaccinee had earlier SARS-CoV-2 infection, and nucleocapsid antibodies were negative. The culture medium for 1.5 million to 2 million PBMC per well included 10 IU/ml IL-2 and about 9.9 ug/ml peptides. About this clone: Its specificity is unknown.

This specimen was CD4+ T cells from PBMCs cultured with HCoV-OC43 spike peptides, taken before COVID-19 vaccination. Subset reported: HCoV-OC43 spike overlapping peptide pool stimulation. The receptor's source is a human donor who received a COVID-19 vaccine. The V gene is TRBV5-4, the J gene TRBJ2-3, with 8 nucleotides matching TRBD2. The chain's CDR3 is CASSLREGGGTDTQYF. The CDR3 DNA is TGTGCCAGCAGCTTGCGGGAGGGTGGCGGCACAGATACGCAGTATTTT.